The rows below give T cell receptor beta chains drawn from one sample of a study of T cell changes during pregnancy in multiple sclerosis. TCRdb keeps only in-frame clones here, not all; method: immunoSEQ multiplex PCR. The table lists approximately 41,000 clones, about 90% of them singletons. Sequenced material: CD4+ T cells from peripheral blood mononuclear cells, taken in the second trimester of pregnancy. These receptors were taken from a female donor in good health, enrolled as a control in a pregnancy study. Both conserved end residues are part of each CDR3. D genes are given only for firm matches.

15,TRBJ2-5,TRBV5-4,TRBD2,TGTGCCAGCAGCAGGGGACTAGCGACGGAGGGGACCCAGTACTTC,CASSRGLATEGTQYF
13,TRBJ1-4,TRBV2,TRBD1,TGTGCCAGCCAGGGGGGCAGGGACGAAAAACTGTTTTTT,CASQGGRDEKLFF
11,TRBJ1-1,TRBV29-1,-,TGCAGCGTTAACAGGGCATTGGAAGCTTTCTTT,CSVNRALEAFF
15,TRBJ1-1,TRBV7-2,-,TGTGCCAGCAGCTTAGCGGGTACAGGGATCACTGAAGCTTTCTTT,CASSLAGTGITEAFF
17,TRBJ2-2,TRBV4-3,-,TGCGCCAGCAGCCAAGATGGGGGACTGTTGAACACCGGGGAGCTGTTTTTT,CASSQDGGLLNTGELFF
17,TRBJ2-3,TRBV7-2,-,TGTGCCAGCAGCTTAGCCGGTCGCCAAACTAGCACAGATACGCAGTATTTT,CASSLAGRQTSTDTQYF
12,TRBJ1-6,TRBV6-1,-,TGTGCCACCTCGACGGGAAATTCACCCCTCCACTTT,CATSTGNSPLHF
15,TRBJ1-1,TRBV18,TRBD1,TGTGCCAGCTCGGGGGGACAGGGGGCGAACACTGAAGCTTTCTTT,CASSGGQGANTEAFF
19,TRBJ2-2,TRBV4-2,TRBD2,TGTGCCAGCAGCCCACGGGCTAGCGGGGGGGCGAAGTTCACCGGGGAGCTGTTTTTT,CASSPRASGGAKFTGELFF
11,TRBJ2-1,TRBV7-2,-,TGTGCCAGCAGAAGAACAAATGAGCAGTTCTTC,CASRRTNEQFF
14,TRBJ2-7,TRBV11-2,TRBD2,TGTGCCAGCAGCGAGGGGAGGGCCCCCCACGAGCAGTACTTC,CASSEGRAPHEQYF